Listed below are T cell receptor beta chains from one sample, sequenced in a study of T cell responses to AZD1222 COVID-19 vaccine. The method was immunoSEQ multiplex PCR; TCRdb's version includes in-frame clones alone and lacks a portion of them. The repertoire includes 100,000 or so clones, approximately 90% of them detected once, and approximately 10% sits in the top ten. The sample was peripheral blood, taken on day 0 of AZD1222 vaccination. The receptors here all came from an adult in good health. CDR3s include the opening cysteine and the closing phenylalanine or tryptophan. A D gene is named only where the DNA matches it firmly. Clone sizes are given selectively: once, few, many, or a class where the clone is expanded.

CDR3 protein: CASSLGGPNNEQFF
CDR3 DNA: TGTGCCAGCAGCTTAGGGGGTCCCAACAATGAGCAGTTCTTC
J gene: TRBJ2-1
D gene: NA
V gene: TRBV7-9
clone size: NA

CDR3 protein: CASSLTGSSYEQYF
CDR3 DNA: TGTGCCAGCAGCTTAACAGGGTCGTCCTACGAGCAGTACTTC
J gene: TRBJ2-7
D gene: NA
V gene: TRBV7-9
clone size: once

CDR3 protein: CASTGTGQGNTIYF
CDR3 DNA: TGTGCCAGCACCGGGACAGGGCAAGGAAACACCATATATTTT
J gene: TRBJ1-3
D gene: TRBD1
V gene: TRBV9
clone size: NA

CDR3 protein: CASSVGSTTLGYEQYF
CDR3 DNA: TGTGCCAGCAGCGTAGGATCAACCACCCTCGGGTACGAGCAGTACTTC
J gene: TRBJ2-7
D gene: NA
V gene: TRBV9
clone size: NA

CDR3 protein: CASSSTDRAEQYF
CDR3 DNA: TGTGCCAGCAGCTCTACGGACAGGGCCGAGCAGTACTTC
J gene: TRBJ2-7
D gene: TRBD1
V gene: TRBV5-4
clone size: NA

CDR3 protein: CASTEVPQPQHF
CDR3 DNA: TGTGCCAGCACGGAGGTTCCCCAGCCCCAGCATTTT
J gene: TRBJ1-5
D gene: NA
V gene: TRBV6-5
clone size: NA

CDR3 protein: CASSYGDRGGGETQYF
CDR3 DNA: TGTGCCAGCAGTTACGGGGACAGGGGAGGAGGAGAGACCCAGTACTTC
J gene: TRBJ2-5
D gene: TRBD1
V gene: TRBV6-5
clone size: once

CDR3 protein: CASSELTKNGYTF
CDR3 DNA: TGTGCCAGCAGTGAATTGACAAAGAATGGCTACACCTTC
J gene: TRBJ1-2
D gene: NA
V gene: TRBV6-1
clone size: NA

CDR3 protein: CASSSQDGVNTEAFF
CDR3 DNA: TGTGCCAGCAGCTCACAGGACGGAGTGAACACTGAAGCTTTCTTT
J gene: TRBJ1-1
D gene: NA
V gene: TRBV7-8
clone size: NA

CDR3 protein: CASSLEPPETQYF
CDR3 DNA: TGTGCCAGCAGCTTGGAGCCCCCAGAGACCCAGTACTTC
J gene: TRBJ2-5
D gene: NA
V gene: TRBV5-5
clone size: NA

CDR3 protein: CASSSQGSYNSPLHF
CDR3 DNA: TGTGCCAGTAGTTCACAGGGGTCCTATAATTCACCCCTCCACTTT
J gene: TRBJ1-6
D gene: TRBD1
V gene: TRBV19
clone size: NA

CDR3 protein: CASSPYLAGAKDTQYF
CDR3 DNA: TGTGCCAGCAGCCCCTACCTGGCGGGAGCAAAAGATACGCAGTATTTT
J gene: TRBJ2-3
D gene: TRBD2
V gene: TRBV27
clone size: medium-sized

CDR3 protein: CASIGYEKLFF
CDR3 DNA: TGTGCCAGCATTGGATACGAAAAACTGTTTTTT
J gene: TRBJ1-4
D gene: NA
V gene: TRBV28
clone size: NA

CDR3 protein: CASSAGTTKSQETQYF
CDR3 DNA: TGTGCCAGCAGCGCAGGGACTACCAAGTCCCAAGAGACCCAGTACTTC
J gene: TRBJ2-5
D gene: TRBD2
V gene: TRBV9
clone size: NA

CDR3 protein: CASSYGGHRRTQYF
CDR3 DNA: TGTGCCAGCAGTTACGGTGGTCATCGGCGGACCCAGTACTTC
J gene: TRBJ2-5
D gene: NA
V gene: TRBV6-7
clone size: NA

CDR3 protein: CASSESSGIGTDTQYF
CDR3 DNA: TGTGCCAGCAGTGAATCTAGCGGGATTGGCACAGATACGCAGTATTTT
J gene: TRBJ2-3
D gene: TRBD2
V gene: TRBV6-1
clone size: NA

CDR3 protein: CASSQVQLAAQFF
CDR3 DNA: TGTGCCAGCAGCCAAGTCCAGCTGGCGGCTCAGTTCTTC
J gene: TRBJ2-1
D gene: NA
V gene: TRBV14
clone size: NA

CDR3 protein: CASRSDGRYNSPLHF
CDR3 DNA: TGTGCCAGCAGGTCTGACGGACGCTATAATTCACCCCTCCACTTT
J gene: TRBJ1-6
D gene: NA
V gene: TRBV6-5
clone size: NA

CDR3 protein: CSVVSDFPSTTREQYF
CDR3 DNA: TGCAGCGTTGTTTCCGATTTCCCTAGTACGACACGCGAGCAGTACTTC
J gene: TRBJ2-7
D gene: NA
V gene: TRBV29-1
clone size: NA

CDR3 protein: CASSPGGSGYTF
CDR3 DNA: TGTGCCAGCTCACCGGGGGGCTCTGGCTACACCTTC
J gene: TRBJ1-2
D gene: NA
V gene: TRBV18
clone size: NA

CDR3 protein: CSVVGQGATEAFF
CDR3 DNA: TGCAGCGTTGTAGGGCAGGGGGCCACTGAAGCTTTCTTT
J gene: TRBJ1-1
D gene: TRBD1
V gene: TRBV29-1
clone size: NA

CDR3 protein: CASSDIGTPSTQYF
CDR3 DNA: TGTGCCAGCAGTGACATTGGGACTCCTTCGACCCAGTACTTC
J gene: TRBJ2-5
D gene: NA
V gene: TRBV6-1
clone size: once